This passage covers 22 T cell receptor beta chains from one sample sequenced in a study of tissue T cells after allogeneic stem cell transplantation. Sequencing used immunoSEQ multiplex PCR; TCRdb keeps in-frame clones, though not all of them. The top ten hold roughly 0.59% of the sample, which has approximately 45,000 clones, around 72% seen once. Sequencing was performed on sorted cells pooled from one or two spleens. Receptors were obtained from a pool of C57BL/6 mice in good health.

Notes on this clone: Gene names and germline match the mouse. The read stops 1 residue short of the end of the CDR3; the missing end is completed from the germline J gene. The rearrangement uses TRBV3 and TRBJ1-1; maybe TRBD1 (6 bases). V gave up 1 base and J gave up 4 bases, with 7 bases separating them. The germline CDR1 and CDR2 sequences are SNHLY and FYNGKV (reference sequence). The length of the CDR3 is 13 residues. CDR3 sequence reads: CASSLEGGTEVFF. Partial CDR3 DNA: TGTGCCAGCAGCTTAGAGGGGGGCACAGAAGTCTTC.

About this clone itself: The listed genes are named as in mouse. The CDR3 goes on 1 residue after the read ends, and that part is filled in from the germline J gene. J is TRBJ2-1 and V is TRBV13-1; D is undetermined. The V gene's germline CDR1 is NSHNY and CDR2 SYGAGN. CDR3 length: 13 amino acids. The germline V and J ends were trimmed by 1 base and 7 bases, with 9 bases remaining between them. Here the CDR3 reads CASSDIRWAEQFF. CDR3 DNA (partial): TGTGCCAGCAGTGATATCAGATGGGCTGAGCAGTTC.

A word on this clone: Gene and germline names: mouse. The missing CDR3 end, 1 residue past where the read stops, is filled in from the germline J gene. This chain joins TRBV2 and TRBJ2-7, with TRBD1 identical over 11 bases. This CDR3 spans 14 amino acids. Germline V gene lookup returns CDR1 LGHNA and CDR2 YSYQKL. Trimming removed 3 bases from V and 6 bases from J; junction bases left unmatched: 4. Incomplete CDR3 DNA: TGTGCCAGCAGCCAGGAGGACAGGGGGCTTGAACAGTAC. This codes for CASSQEDRGLEQY. The entire CDR3 reads CASSQEDRGLEQYF.

The sample holds a few counts of this clone. Mouse gene names apply. The sequenced fragment ends 1 residue before the CDR3 boundary, so the rest is inferred from the germline J gene. The J gene is TRBJ1-3, the V gene TRBV29, with D unresolved. Germline values: CDR1 MSHET, CDR2 SYDVDS. The CDR3 runs 14 residues. V lost 0 bases and J 0 bases, leaving 3 bases between the germline ends. CDR3 amino acids: CASSLSGSGNTLYF. The CDR3 bases that were read are TGTGCTAGCAGTTTATCGGGTTCTGGAAATACGCTCTAT.

This clone was detected only once. Mouse names are used for the genes. With the read ending 1 residue before the CDR3 end, the germline J gene is used to fill in that end. The rearrangement uses TRBV13-3 and TRBJ1-3, with 11 bases that match TRBD1. This CDR3 is 14 amino acids long. Germline CDR1 and CDR2: NNHDY and SYVADS. Losses at the gene ends were 4 bases for V and 4 bases for J; bases not matched to a gene: 1. The CDR3 here is CASSRDRGGNTLYF. The CDR3 bases that were read are TGTGCCAGCAGTCGGGACAGGGGGGGAAATACGCTCTAT.

Comment on this clone: Gene names are the mouse ones. Read data end 1 residue before the CDR3 end; the end is taken from the germline J gene. The chain has TRBV14 and TRBJ2-4; no clear D gene. Germline V lookup: CDR1 SGHDT, CDR2 FRDEAV. With 1 base removed from V and 6 bases from J, the gap between germline ends came to 3 bases. CDR3 size: 11 residues. Partial CDR3 DNA: TGTGCCAGCAGTTTCGAGAACACCTTGTAC. It yields the protein CASSFENTLY. The whole CDR3 protein is CASSFENTLYF.

About this clone: Mouse gene names apply. Read sequence stops 1 residue before the CDR3 end, and the germline J gene provides the missing end. The chain couples TRBV13-1 to TRBJ2-1; D possibly corresponds to TRBD2 (6 bases). Between the trimmed V and J ends, which lost 1 base and 6 bases, there was a span of 11 bases. The CDR3 has 14 residues. Germline V gene data show CDR1 as NSHNY and CDR2 as SYGAGN. Incomplete CDR3 DNA: TGTGCCAGCAGTGATAAGGCTGGGGTTGCTGAGCAGTTC. Translating gives CASSDKAGVAEQF. The entire CDR3 is CASSDKAGVAEQFF.

As concerns this clone: Germline and genes here are mouse. The read halts 1 residue ahead of the CDR3 end, with the missing end drawn from the germline J gene. The gene calls are TRBV14 and TRBJ1-4, with D possibly being TRBD1 (5 bases). V lost 0 bases and J lost 4, with 7 bases in between. The CDR3 spans 14 residues. Germline V lookup: CDR1 SGHDT, CDR2 FRDEAV. The part of the CDR3 DNA that was read is TGTGCCAGCAGTTTCTATGGGGGCAACGAAAGATTATTT. It specifies CASSFYGGNERLF. In full, the CDR3 reads CASSFYGGNERLFF.

A word on this clone: Gene names follow the mouse nomenclature. CDR3 sequence reads: CASSSTGGEDTQYF. The DNA read from the CDR3 is TGTGCCAGCAGCTCGACTGGGGGGGAAGACACCCAGTAC. The chain employs TRBV4 and TRBJ2-5, with TRBD2 matching over 11 bases. The observed sequence ends 1 residue before the CDR3 terminus, with the missing tail filled in from the germline J gene. The junction had 1 base not matched to a gene; V was cut back by 4 bases and J by 4 bases. The CDR3 sequence is 14 residues long. Per germline, CDR1 LGHDT and CDR2 YNNKQL (reference sequence).

With respect to this clone: These gene names are mouse names. Coverage ceases 1 residue before the CDR3 finishes, and the germline J gene fills in the end. The genes are TRBV13-3 and TRBJ2-5, with TRBD2 matching 11 bases. The CDR3 loop spans 14 amino acids. Trimming cost V 4 bases and J 5 bases; bases outside gene matches: 3. Germline CDR1 NNHDY, CDR2 SYVADS. The part of the CDR3 DNA that was read is TGTGCCAGCAGTCACTGGGGGGGCGGAGACACCCAGTAC. It specifies CASSHWGGGDTQY. The complete CDR3 protein is CASSHWGGGDTQYF.

Concerning this clone: Gene names and germline match the mouse. The DNA read from the CDR3 is TGTGCCAGCAGAACAGGGGGCAGGGGAGTCTTC. It specifies CASRTGGRGVF. The complete CDR3 sequence is CASRTGGRGVFF. The V call is TRBV19, the J call TRBJ1-1; TRBD1 matches at 9 bases. Sequencing ends 1 residue short of the CDR3 end; the germline J gene provides the rest. With 5 bases clipped from V and 10 bases from J, the junction kept 6 bases outside the gene matches. The CDR3 extends over 12 amino acids. From germline, CDR1 is FNHDT and CDR2 SITEND (reference sequence).

Notes on this clone: Each gene name is a mouse one. The observed sequence ends 1 residue before the CDR3 terminus, with the missing tail filled in from the germline J gene. This chain uses TRBV29 with TRBJ1-2; the match to TRBD1 covers 7 bases. CDR1 and CDR2 (germline): MSHET, SYDVDS. The CDR3 length is 15 residues. The ends lost 0 bases at V and 0 bases at J; junction bases unmatched: 1. CDR3: CASSLSQGANSDYTF. CDR3 DNA (partial): TGTGCTAGCAGTTTATCGCAGGGGGCAAACTCCGACTACACC.

About this clone: Here the gene names and germline are mouse. The read falls 1 residue short of the CDR3 end, and the missing part is taken from the germline J gene. The chain recombines TRBV4 with TRBJ1-1; TRBD1 aligns across 8 bases. The CDR3 covers 14 residues. The V and J ends lost 5 bases and 2 bases, in that order; junction bases with no gene match: 4. Germline V gene data show CDR1 as LGHDT and CDR2 as YNNKQL (reference sequence). The sequenced CDR3 bases are TGTGCCAGCAGCCGGGACAGGTCCAACACAGAAGTCTTC. Translating it yields CASSRDRSNTEVF. The entire CDR3 reads CASSRDRSNTEVFF.

Of note for this clone: Gene names and germline refer to mouse. The read terminates 1 residue before the CDR3 end, so the remaining end is supplied by the germline J gene. The V and J genes are TRBV13-2 and TRBJ2-4, with 11 bases matching TRBD2. With 3 bases clipped from V and 3 bases from J, the junction kept 0 bases outside the gene matches. The germline V gene has CDR1 NNHNN and CDR2 SYGAGS (reference sequence). The CDR3 spans 14 residues. CDR3 protein: CASGGTGGQNTLYF. The sequenced part of the CDR3 DNA is TGTGCCAGCGGTGGGACTGGGGGGCAAAACACCTTGTAC.

On this clone itself: Mouse names are used for the genes. Sequencing ends 1 residue short of the CDR3 end; the germline J gene provides the rest. Other DNA sequences within the sample encode an identical CDR3. The V gene is TRBV1, the J gene TRBJ2-4, with 11 bases identical to TRBD2. CDR1 is NSQYPW, CDR2 LRSPGD, per germline (reference sequence). CDR3 length equals 15 residues. Trimming removed 4 bases from V and 0 bases from J; junction bases left unmatched: 0. The CDR3 here is CTCSGTGGSQNTLYF. Incomplete CDR3 DNA: TGCACCTGCAGTGGGACTGGGGGGAGTCAAAACACCTTGTAC.

As regards this clone: Genes and germline come from the mouse. The read comes to an end 1 residue before the CDR3 does, leaving the germline J gene to fill in the end. The chain recombines TRBV13-2 with TRBJ2-3; TRBD2 matches 10 bases. CDR3 length: 16 amino acids. The V gene's germline CDR1 is NNHNN and CDR2 SYGAGS (reference sequence). V lost 2 bases and J lost 2; bases outside the gene matches: 5. The CDR3 spells CASGDLTGGSAETLYF. CDR3 DNA, as far as it was read: TGTGCCAGCGGTGACTTGACTGGGGGGTCTGCAGAAACGCTGTAT.

With regard to this clone: The genes and germline here are from mouse. The read comes to an end 1 residue before the CDR3 does, leaving the germline J gene to fill in the end. J is TRBJ2-4 and V is TRBV29, with D perhaps matching TRBD1 (5 bases). The V end lost 0 bases, the J end lost 4 bases, and 8 bases lay between the germline ends. The germline V gene has CDR1 MSHET and CDR2 SYDVDS. The CDR3 is 14 amino acids. CDR3 loop: CASSLSAGKNTLYF. The part of the CDR3 DNA that was read is TGTGCTAGCAGTTTATCGGCAGGGAAAAACACCTTGTAC.

The sample holds one count of this clone. Each gene name is a mouse one. The read terminates 1 residue before the CDR3 end, so the remaining end is supplied by the germline J gene. The chain couples TRBV13-1 to TRBJ2-5; a possible D gene is TRBD2 (6 bases). V was clipped by 3 bases and J by 5 bases, with 7 bases between them. CDR3 length: 12 residues. Germline CDR1 reads NSHNY; CDR2 reads SYGAGN. The CDR3 loop is CASSGWGDTQYF. The CDR3 DNA, read in part, is TGTGCCAGCAGTGGCTGGGGAGACACCCAGTAC.

This clone was seen a handful of times. Gene names denote mouse genes. The CDR3 is cut off 1 residue early in the read; its end comes from the germline J gene. The chain employs TRBV13-1 and TRBJ2-7; 9 positions match TRBD2. Trimming at V came to 6 bases and at J to 0 bases, leaving 1 base not matched to a gene. This CDR3 contains 13 residues. Germline V lookup: CDR1 NSHNY, CDR2 SYGAGN. The covered CDR3 bases are TGTGCCAGCACCTGGGGGGGCTCCTATGAACAGTAC. This sequence encodes CASTWGGSYEQY. The entire CDR3 protein reads CASTWGGSYEQYF.

This clone appeared a single time. All gene names here are mouse names. Sequencing ends 1 residue short of the CDR3 end; the germline J gene provides the rest. V gene TRBV24 combines with J gene TRBJ1-1, with 12 bases aligning to TRBD1. The CDR3 spans 16 residues. Germline values: CDR1 KGHTA, CDR2 FRNEEI. Trimming cost V 4 bases and J 5 bases; bases outside gene matches: 8. The CDR3 bases that were read are TGTGCCAGCAGTCCGCCGGGACAGGGGGCGAGAACAGAAGTCTTC. It specifies CASSPPGQGARTEVF. The CDR3 as a whole reads CASSPPGQGARTEVFF.

This clone was detected only a few times. These gene names are mouse names. Sequencing ends 1 residue short of the CDR3 end; the germline J gene provides the rest. The chain uses TRBV24 and TRBJ1-5; 9 nucleotides align to TRBD1. The CDR3 sequence is 15 residues long. The germline CDR1 and CDR2 sequences are KGHTA and FRNEEI. V was pared by 4 bases and J by 5 bases, with 6 bases of the junction left unmatched. CDR3 DNA (partial): TGTGCCAGCAGTCAAACAGGGGGCGGGGACCAGGCTCCGCTT. This gives the protein CASSQTGGGDQAPL. The whole CDR3 sequence reads CASSQTGGGDQAPLF.

This clone was seen just once. Genes and germline are mouse. The read falls 1 residue short of the CDR3 end, and the missing part is taken from the germline J gene. The chain recombines TRBV16 with TRBJ2-2; 10 bases are a match to TRBD2. In germline, CDR1 is SGHSA, CDR2 FRNQAP. The junction had 3 bases not matched to a gene; V was cut back by 4 bases and J by 4 bases. The CDR3 is made up of 15 amino acids. CDR3 amino acids: CASSSGLGSTGQLYF. The DNA read from the CDR3 is TGTGCAAGCAGCTCGGGACTGGGGAGCACCGGGCAGCTCTAC.